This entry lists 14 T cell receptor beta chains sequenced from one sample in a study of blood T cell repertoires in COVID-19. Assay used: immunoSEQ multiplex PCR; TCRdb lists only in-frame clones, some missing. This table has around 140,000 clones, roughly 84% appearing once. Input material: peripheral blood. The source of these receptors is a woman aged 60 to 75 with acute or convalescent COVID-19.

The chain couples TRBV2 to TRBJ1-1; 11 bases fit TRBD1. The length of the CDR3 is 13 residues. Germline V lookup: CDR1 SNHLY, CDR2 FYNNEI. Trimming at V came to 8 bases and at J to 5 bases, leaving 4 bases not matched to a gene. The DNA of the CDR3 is TGTGCCAGCGGACAGGGGGCTAAGACTGAAGCTTTCTTT. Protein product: CASGQGAKTEAFF.

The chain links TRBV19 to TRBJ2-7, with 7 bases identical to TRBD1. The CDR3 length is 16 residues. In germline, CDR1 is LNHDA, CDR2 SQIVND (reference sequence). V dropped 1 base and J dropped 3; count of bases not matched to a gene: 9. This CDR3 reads CASSIGHTGVGYEQYF. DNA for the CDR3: TGTGCCAGTAGTATAGGACATACAGGGGTGGGCTACGAGCAGTACTTC. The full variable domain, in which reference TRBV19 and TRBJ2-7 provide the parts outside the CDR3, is DGGITQSPKYLFRKEGQNVTLSCEQNLNHDAMYWYRQDPGQGLRLIYYSQIVNDFQKGDIAEGYSVSREKKESFPLTVTSAQKNPTAFYLCASSIGHTGVGYEQYFGPGTRLTVT.

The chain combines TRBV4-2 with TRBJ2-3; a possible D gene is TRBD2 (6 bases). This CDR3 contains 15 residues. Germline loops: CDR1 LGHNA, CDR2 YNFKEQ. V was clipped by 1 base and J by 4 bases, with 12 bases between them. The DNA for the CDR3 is TGTGCCAGCAGCCAAGTTGCGGGGCTCTCAGATACGCAGTATTTT. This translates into CASSQVAGLSDTQYF.

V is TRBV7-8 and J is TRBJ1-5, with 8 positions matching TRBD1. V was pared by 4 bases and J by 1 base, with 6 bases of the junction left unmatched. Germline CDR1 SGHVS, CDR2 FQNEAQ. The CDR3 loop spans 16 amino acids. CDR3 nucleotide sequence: TGTGCCAGCAGCTCACAGAGGACAGGGAGCAATCAGCCCCAGCATTTT. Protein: CASSSQRTGSNQPQHF.

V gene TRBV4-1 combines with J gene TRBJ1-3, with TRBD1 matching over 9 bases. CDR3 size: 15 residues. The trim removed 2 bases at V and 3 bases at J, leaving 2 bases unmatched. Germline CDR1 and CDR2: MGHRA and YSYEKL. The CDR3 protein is CASSQTGGSGNTIYF. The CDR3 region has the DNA TGCGCCAGCAGCCAAACAGGGGGCAGTGGAAACACCATATATTTT.

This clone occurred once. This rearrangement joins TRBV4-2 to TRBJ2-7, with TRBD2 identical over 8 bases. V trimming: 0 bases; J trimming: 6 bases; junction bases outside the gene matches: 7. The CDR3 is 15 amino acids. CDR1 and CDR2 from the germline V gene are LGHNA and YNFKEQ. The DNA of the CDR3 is TGTGCCAGCAGCCAAGATCTCGGGGGGGGCAGCGAGCAGTACTTC. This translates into CASSQDLGGGSEQYF.

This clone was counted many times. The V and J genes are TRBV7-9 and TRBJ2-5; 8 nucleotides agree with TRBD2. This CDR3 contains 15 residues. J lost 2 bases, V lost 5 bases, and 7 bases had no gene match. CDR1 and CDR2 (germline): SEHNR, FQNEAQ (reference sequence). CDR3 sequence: CASSPSGGSQETQYF. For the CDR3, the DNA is TGTGCCAGCAGCCCTTCGGGGGGGTCACAAGAGACCCAGTACTTC.

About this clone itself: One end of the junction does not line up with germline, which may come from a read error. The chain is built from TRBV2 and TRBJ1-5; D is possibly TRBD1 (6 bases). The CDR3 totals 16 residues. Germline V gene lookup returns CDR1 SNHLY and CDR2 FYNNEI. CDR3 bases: TGTGCCAGCAGCGAAGGGGGGAGGCGAAGCAATCAGCCCCAGCATTTT. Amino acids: CASSEGGRRSNQPQHF.

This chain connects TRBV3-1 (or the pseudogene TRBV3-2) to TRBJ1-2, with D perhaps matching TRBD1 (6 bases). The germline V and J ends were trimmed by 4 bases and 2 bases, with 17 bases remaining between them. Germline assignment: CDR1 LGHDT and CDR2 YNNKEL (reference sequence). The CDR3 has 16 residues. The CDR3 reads CASSPTGTGMNYGYTF. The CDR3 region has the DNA TGTGCCAGCAGCCCTACTGGAACAGGGATGAACTATGGCTACACCTTC.

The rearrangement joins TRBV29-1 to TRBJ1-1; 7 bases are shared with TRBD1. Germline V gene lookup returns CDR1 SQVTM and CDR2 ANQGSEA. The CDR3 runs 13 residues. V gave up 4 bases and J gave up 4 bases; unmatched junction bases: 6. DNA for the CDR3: TGCAGCGTTGCTCTACAGGGGCTCACTGAAGCTTTCTTT. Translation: CSVALQGLTEAFF.

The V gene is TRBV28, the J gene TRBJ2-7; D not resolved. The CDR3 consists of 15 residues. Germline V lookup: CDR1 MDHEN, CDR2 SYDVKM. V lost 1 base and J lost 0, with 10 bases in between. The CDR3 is CASSLLAAGSYEQYF. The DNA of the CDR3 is TGTGCCAGCAGTTTATTAGCAGCCGGCTCCTACGAGCAGTACTTC.

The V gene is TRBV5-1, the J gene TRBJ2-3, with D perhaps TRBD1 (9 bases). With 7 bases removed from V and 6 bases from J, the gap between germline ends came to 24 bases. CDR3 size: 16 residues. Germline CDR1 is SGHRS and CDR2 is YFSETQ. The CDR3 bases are TGCGCCAGCGTACAGCGGGGGACAGGGATAGGGGATACGCAGTATTTT. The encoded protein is CASVQRGTGIGDTQYF.

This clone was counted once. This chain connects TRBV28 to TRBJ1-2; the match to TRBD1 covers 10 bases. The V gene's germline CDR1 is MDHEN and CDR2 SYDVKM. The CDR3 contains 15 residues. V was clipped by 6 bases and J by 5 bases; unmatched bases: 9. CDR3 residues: CASSEGGQGWYGYTF. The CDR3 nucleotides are TGTGCCAGCAGCGAAGGGGGACAGGGGTGGTATGGCTACACCTTC.

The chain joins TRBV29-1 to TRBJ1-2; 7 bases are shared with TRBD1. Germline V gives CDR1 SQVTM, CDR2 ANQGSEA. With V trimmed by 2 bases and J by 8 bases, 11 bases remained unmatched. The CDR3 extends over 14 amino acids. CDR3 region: CSVERGGVFWGYTF. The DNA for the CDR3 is TGCAGCGTTGAACGAGGGGGCGTGTTCTGGGGCTACACCTTC. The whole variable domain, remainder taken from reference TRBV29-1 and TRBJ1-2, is SAVISQKPSRDICQRGTSLTIQCQVDSQVTMMFWYRQQPGQSLTLIATANQGSEATYESGFVIDKFPISRPNLTFSTLTVSNMSPEDSSIYLCSVERGGVFWGYTFGSGTRLTVV.